The 5 T cell receptor beta chains reported below all come from one sample, sequenced in a study of spatial heterogeneity in lung cancer. Time point meaning: sample taken at primary tumor resection. No cell sorting; template was whole RNA from tumor, lung tissue or PBMC. TCRdb redid the calling of the 5' RACE reads with MiXCR, one entry per CDR3 protein. The sample shows roughly 2,600 distinct CDR3 sequences, around 4.5% of them seen only once. The specimen comprised normal lung tissue next to the tumor, sampled at surgery. These receptors originate from a female donor with early-stage non-small cell lung cancer.

This clonotype was seen many times. The chain is built from TRBV12-5 and TRBJ1-1; D is possibly TRBD1 (6 bases). The ends were cut back, 0 bases at V and 3 bases at J, with 11 bases in the middle. CDR3 size: 15 residues. CDR1 and CDR2 (germline): LGHNT, FRNRAP. The chain's CDR3 is CASGLVQSGDTEAFF. CDR3 nucleotide sequence: TGTGCTAGTGGTTTGGTACAGTCAGGGGACACTGAAGCTTTCTTT. Supplemented by reference TRBV12-5 and TRBJ1-1, the full variable domain reads DARVTQTPRHKVTEMGQEVTMRCQPILGHNTVFWYRQTMMQGLELLAYFRNRAPLDDSGMPKDRFSAEMPDATLATLKIQPSEPRDSAVYFCASGLVQSGDTEAFFGQGTRLTVV.

By share, this clonotype counts as large. This chain links TRBV6-5 with TRBJ2-1; D is undetermined. Trimming cost V 5 bases and J 0 bases, with 14 bases left between them. The CDR3 covers 16 residues. The germline V gene has CDR1 MNHEY and CDR2 SVGAGI. CDR3 residues: CASSPPGRRSYNEQFF. The CDR3 nucleotides read TGTGCCAGCAGTCCCCCGGGTAGACGCTCCTACAATGAGCAGTTCTTC.

This clonotype ranks as large (0.1 to 1%). The chain links TRBV7-3 to TRBJ1-6; TRBD1 might be the D (5 bases). The V end lost 4 bases, the J end lost 9 bases, and 19 bases lay between the germline ends. CDR3 length: 16 amino acids. Per the germline V gene, CDR1 is SGHTA and CDR2 is FQGTGA. Here the CDR3 reads CASSSSTRGGSSPLHF. The CDR3 region has the DNA TGTGCCAGCAGCTCATCGACCCGGGGGGGGAGTTCACCCCTCCACTTT. Looking up the rest from reference TRBV7-3 and TRBJ1-6 gives the full variable domain: GAGVSQTPSNKVTEKGKYVELRCDPISGHTALYWYRQSLGQGPEFLIYFQGTGAADDSGLPNDRFFAVRPEGSVSTLKIQRTERGDSAVYLCASSSSTRGGSSPLHFGNGTRLTVT.

This clonotype is medium-sized within its sample. The CDR3 sequence: CASSFFGGGVDTQYF. The CDR3 DNA is TGTGCCAGCAGCTTTTTCGGGGGCGGGGTGGATACGCAGTATTTT. The chain has TRBV7-3 and TRBJ2-3, with D perhaps matching TRBD1 or TRBD2 (6 bases each). V shed 3 bases and J shed 6 bases, with 16 bases lying between them. Per the germline V gene, CDR1 is SGHTA and CDR2 is FQGTGA. CDR3 size: 15 residues.

This clonotype is labeled as medium-sized. This chain links TRBV24-1 with TRBJ2-1, with TRBD2 identical over 12 bases. The CDR3 loop spans 13 amino acids. J was trimmed by 10 bases and V by 8 bases; bases with no gene match: 5. Germline CDR1 reads KGHDR; CDR2 reads SFDVKD. The CDR3 sequence is CATIDGTSGEQFF. CDR3 DNA: TGTGCCACCATAGACGGGACTAGCGGGGAGCAGTTCTTC.